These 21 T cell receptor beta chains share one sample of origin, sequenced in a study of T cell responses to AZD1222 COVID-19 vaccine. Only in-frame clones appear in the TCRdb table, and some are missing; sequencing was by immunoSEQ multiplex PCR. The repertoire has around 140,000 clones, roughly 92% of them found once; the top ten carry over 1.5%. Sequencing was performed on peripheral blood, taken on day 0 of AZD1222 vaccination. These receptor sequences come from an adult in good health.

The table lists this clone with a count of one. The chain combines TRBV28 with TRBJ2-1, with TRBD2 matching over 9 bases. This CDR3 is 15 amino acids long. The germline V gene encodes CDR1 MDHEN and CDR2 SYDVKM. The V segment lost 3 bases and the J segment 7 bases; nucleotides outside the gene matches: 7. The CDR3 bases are TGTGCCAGCAGTTTTAGCGGGAGCCCGGTAAATGAGCAGTTCTTC. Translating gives CASSFSGSPVNEQFF.

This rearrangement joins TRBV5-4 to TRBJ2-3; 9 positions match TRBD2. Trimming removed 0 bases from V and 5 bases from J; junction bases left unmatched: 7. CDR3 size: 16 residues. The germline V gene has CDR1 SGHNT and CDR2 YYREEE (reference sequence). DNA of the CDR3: TGTGCCAGCAGCTTGGATGGCGGGAGGGGCAAAGATACGCAGTATTTT. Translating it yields CASSLDGGRGKDTQYF. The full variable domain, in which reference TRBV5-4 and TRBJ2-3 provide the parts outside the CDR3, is ETGVTQSPTHLIKTRGQQVTLRCSSQSGHNTVSWYQQALGQGPQFIFQYYREEENGRGNFPPRFSGLQFPNYSSELNVNALELDDSALYLCASSLDGGRGKDTQYFGPGTRLTVL.

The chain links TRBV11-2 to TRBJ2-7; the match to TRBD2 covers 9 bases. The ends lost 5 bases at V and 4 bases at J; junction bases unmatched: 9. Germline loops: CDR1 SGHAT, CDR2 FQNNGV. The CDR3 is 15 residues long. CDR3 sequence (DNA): TGTGCCAGCAGCCCCGTGCGGGAGGGCCGGTACGAGCAGTACTTC. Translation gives CASSPVREGRYEQYF.

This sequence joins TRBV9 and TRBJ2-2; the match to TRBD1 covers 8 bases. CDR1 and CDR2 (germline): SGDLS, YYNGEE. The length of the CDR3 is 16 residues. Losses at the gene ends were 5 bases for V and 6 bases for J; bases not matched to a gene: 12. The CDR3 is CASSPGTGGIAGELFF. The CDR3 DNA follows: TGTGCCAGCAGTCCCGGGACAGGCGGGATAGCCGGGGAGCTGTTTTTT.

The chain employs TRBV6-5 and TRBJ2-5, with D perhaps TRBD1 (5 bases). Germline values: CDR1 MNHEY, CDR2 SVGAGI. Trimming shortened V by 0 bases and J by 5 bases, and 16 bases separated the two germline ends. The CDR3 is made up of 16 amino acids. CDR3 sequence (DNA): TGTGCCAGCAGTTACTCGCGGACGGCAAAGGGGGAGACCCAGTACTTC. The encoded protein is CASSYSRTAKGETQYF.

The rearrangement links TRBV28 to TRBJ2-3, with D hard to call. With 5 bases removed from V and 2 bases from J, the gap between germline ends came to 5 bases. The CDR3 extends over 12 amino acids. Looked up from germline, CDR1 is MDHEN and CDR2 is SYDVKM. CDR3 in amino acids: CASSLTTDTQYF. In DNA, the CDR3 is TGTGCCAGCAGTCTCACCACAGATACGCAGTATTTT.

CDR3 nucleotide sequence: TGTGCCAGCACCCCAAATTTAGGAGAGACCCAGTACTTC. Residues: CASTPNLGETQYF. The V call is TRBV6-5, the J call TRBJ2-5; D not certain. In germline, CDR1 is MNHEY, CDR2 SVGAGI. The CDR3 extends over 13 amino acids. V lost 7 bases and J 4 bases, leaving 13 bases between the germline ends.

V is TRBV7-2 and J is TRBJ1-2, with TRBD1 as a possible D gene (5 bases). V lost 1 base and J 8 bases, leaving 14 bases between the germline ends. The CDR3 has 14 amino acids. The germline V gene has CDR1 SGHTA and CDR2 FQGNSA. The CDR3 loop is CASSLGRAVIGYTF. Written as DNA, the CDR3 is TGTGCCAGCAGCTTAGGCAGGGCGGTAATCGGCTACACCTTC.

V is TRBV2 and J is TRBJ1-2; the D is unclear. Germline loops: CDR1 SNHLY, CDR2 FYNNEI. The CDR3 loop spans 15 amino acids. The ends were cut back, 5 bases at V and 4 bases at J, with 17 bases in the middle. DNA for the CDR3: TGTGCCAGCAGTCTTACACAGACCGCTGGCTATGGCTACACCTTC. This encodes CASSLTQTAGYGYTF.

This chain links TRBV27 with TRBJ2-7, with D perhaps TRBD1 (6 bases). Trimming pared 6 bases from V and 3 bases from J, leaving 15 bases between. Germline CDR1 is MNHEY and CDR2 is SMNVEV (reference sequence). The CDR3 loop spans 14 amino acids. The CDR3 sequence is CASSPTGFNYEQYF. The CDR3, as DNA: TGTGCCAGCAGCCCTACAGGGTTCAACTACGAGCAGTACTTC.

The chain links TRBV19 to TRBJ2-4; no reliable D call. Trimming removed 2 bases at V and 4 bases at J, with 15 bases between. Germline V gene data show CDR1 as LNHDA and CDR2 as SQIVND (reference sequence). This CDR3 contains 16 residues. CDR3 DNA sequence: TGTGCCAGTAGTATATCCCTTAGTAGAAGAAAAAACATTCAGTACTTC. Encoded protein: CASSISLSRRKNIQYF.

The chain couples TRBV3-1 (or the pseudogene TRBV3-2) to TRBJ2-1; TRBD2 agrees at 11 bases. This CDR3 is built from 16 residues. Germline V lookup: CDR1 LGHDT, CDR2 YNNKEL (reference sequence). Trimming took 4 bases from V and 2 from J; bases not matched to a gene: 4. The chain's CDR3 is CASSPFSGRAYNEQFF. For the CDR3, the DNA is TGTGCCAGCAGCCCCTTTAGCGGGAGGGCCTACAATGAGCAGTTCTTC.

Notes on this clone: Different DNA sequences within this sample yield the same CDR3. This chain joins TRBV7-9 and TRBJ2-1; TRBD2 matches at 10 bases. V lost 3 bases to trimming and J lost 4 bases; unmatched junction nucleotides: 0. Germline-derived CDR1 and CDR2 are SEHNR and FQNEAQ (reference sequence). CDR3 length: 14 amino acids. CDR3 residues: CASSLTSGYNEQFF. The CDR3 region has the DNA TGTGCCAGCAGCTTGACTAGCGGGTACAATGAGCAGTTCTTC. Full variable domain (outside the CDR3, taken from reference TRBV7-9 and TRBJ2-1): DTGVSQNPRHKITKRGQNVTFRCDPISEHNRLYWYRQTLGQGPEFLTYFQNEAQLEKSRLLSDRFSAERPKGSFSTLEIQRTEQGDSAMYLCASSLTSGYNEQFFGPGTRLTVL.

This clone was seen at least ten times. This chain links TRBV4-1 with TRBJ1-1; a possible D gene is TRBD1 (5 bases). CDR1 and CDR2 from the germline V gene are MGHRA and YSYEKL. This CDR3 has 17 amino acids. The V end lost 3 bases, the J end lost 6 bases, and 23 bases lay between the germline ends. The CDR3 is CASSQSTATRVGPEAFF. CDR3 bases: TGCGCCAGCAGCCAGTCCACCGCGACCAGGGTTGGACCTGAAGCTTTCTTT.

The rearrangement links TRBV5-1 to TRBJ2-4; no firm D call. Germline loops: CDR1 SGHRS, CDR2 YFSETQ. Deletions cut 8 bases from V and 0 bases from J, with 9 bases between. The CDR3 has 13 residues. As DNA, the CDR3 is TGCGCCAGTAGTAGTCTAGCCAAAAACATTCAGTACTTC. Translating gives CASSSLAKNIQYF.

The CDR3, as DNA: TGTGCCAGCAGCTCCTACAGGGTCTCCTACAATGAGCAGTTCTTC. This encodes CASSSYRVSYNEQFF. This rearrangement joins TRBV7-9 to TRBJ2-1; perhaps TRBD1 as D (6 bases). CDR3 length: 15 amino acids. CDR1 is SEHNR and CDR2 is FQNEAQ in the germline V gene (reference sequence). The V gene lost 4 bases and the J gene lost 0 bases, with 10 bases spanning the gap. The whole variable domain, filled in from reference TRBV7-9 and TRBJ2-1, reads DTGVSQNPRHKITKRGQNVTFRCDPISEHNRLYWYRQTLGQGPEFLTYFQNEAQLEKSRLLSDRFSAERPKGSFSTLEIQRTEQGDSAMYLCASSSYRVSYNEQFFGPGTRLTVL.

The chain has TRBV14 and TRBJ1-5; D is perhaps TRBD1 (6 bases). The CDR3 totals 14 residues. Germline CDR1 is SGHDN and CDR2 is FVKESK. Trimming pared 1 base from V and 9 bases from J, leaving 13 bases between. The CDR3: CASSQGTASGPQHF. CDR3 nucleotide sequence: TGTGCCAGCAGCCAAGGGACAGCCAGCGGGCCCCAGCATTTT.

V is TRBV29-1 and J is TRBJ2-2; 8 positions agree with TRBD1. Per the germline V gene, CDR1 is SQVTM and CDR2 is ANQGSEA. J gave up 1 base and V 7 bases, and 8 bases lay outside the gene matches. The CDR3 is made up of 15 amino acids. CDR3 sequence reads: CSAQGATVNTGELFF. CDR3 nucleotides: TGCAGCGCTCAGGGGGCCACGGTGAACACCGGGGAGCTGTTTTTT.

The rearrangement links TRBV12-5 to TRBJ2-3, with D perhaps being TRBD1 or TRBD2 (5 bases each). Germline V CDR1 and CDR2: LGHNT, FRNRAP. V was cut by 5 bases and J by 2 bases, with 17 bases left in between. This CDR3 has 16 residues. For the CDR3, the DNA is TGTGCTAGTGGTAATCCCCCGGGGCGCCACACAGATACGCAGTATTTT. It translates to CASGNPPGRHTDTQYF.

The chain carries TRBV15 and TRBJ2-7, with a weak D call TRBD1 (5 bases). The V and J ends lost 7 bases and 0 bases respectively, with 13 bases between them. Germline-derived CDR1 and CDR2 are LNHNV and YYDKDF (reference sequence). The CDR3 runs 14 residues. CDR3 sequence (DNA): TGTGCCACCAAACAGGCCCGAAGCTCCTACGAGCAGTACTTC. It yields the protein CATKQARSSYEQYF.

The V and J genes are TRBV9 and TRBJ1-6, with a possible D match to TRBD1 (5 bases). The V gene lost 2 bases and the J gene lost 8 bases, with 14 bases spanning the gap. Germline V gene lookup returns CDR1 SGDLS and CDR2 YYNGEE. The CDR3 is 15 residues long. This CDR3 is CASSVSGRGDSPLHF. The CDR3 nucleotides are TGTGCCAGCAGCGTCTCGGGGCGGGGGGATTCACCCCTCCACTTT.